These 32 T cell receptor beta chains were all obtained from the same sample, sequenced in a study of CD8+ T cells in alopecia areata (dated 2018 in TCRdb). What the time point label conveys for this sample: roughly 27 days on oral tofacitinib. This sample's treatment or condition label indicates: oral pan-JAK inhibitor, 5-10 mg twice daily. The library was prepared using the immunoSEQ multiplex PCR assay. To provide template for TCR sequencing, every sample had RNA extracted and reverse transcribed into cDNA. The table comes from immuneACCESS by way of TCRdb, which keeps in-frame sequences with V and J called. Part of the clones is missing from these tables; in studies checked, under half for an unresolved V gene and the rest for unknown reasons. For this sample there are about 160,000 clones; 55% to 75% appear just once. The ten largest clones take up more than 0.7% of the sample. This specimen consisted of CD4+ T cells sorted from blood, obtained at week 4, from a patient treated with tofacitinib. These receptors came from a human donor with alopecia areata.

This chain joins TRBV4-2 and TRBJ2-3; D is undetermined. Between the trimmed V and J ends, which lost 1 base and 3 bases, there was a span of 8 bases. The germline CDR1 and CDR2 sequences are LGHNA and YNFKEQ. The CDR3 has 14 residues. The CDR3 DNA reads TGTGCCAGCAGCCAAGGGCCGAGAACAGATACGCAGTATTTT. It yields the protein CASSQGPRTDTQYF.

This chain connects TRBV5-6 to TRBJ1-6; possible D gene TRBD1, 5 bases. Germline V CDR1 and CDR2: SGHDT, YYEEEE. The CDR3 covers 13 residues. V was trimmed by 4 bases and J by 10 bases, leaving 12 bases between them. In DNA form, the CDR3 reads TGTGCCAGCAGCCCAGGGTTCCGCTCACCCCTCCACTTT. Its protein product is CASSPGFRSPLHF.

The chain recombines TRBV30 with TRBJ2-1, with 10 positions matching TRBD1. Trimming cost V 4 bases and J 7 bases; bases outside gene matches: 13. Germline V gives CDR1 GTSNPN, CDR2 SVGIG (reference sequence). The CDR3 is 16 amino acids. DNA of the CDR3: TGTGCCTGGACCTCCGGTTGGACAGGGGGTAAAAATGAGCAGTTCTTC. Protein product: CAWTSGWTGGKNEQFF. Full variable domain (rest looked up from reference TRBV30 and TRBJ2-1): SQTIHQWPATLVQPVGSPLSLECTVEGTSNPNLYWYRQAAGRGLQLLFYSVGIGQISSEVPQNLSASRPQDRQFILSSKKLLLSDSGFYLCAWTSGWTGGKNEQFFGPGTRLTVL.

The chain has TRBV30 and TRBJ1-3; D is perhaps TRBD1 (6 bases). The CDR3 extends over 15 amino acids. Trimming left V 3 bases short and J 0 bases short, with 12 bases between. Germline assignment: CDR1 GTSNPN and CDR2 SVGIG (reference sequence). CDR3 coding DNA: TGTGCCTGGAGGGCCCCAGGGGCCTCTGGAAACACCATATATTTT. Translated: CAWRAPGASGNTIYF.

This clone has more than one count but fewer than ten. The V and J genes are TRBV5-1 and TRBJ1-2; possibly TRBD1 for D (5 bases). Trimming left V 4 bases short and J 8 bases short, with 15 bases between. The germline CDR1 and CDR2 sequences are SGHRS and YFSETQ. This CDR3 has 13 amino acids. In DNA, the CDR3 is TGCGCCAGCAGCCCCGGGGGATTCGGAGGCTACACCTTC. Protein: CASSPGGFGGYTF.

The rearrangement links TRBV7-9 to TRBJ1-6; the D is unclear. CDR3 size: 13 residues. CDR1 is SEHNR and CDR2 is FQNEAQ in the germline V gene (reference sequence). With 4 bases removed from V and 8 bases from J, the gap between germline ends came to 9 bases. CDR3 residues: CASSSNGDSPLHF. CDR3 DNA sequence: TGTGCCAGCAGCTCCAACGGGGATTCACCCCTCCACTTT.

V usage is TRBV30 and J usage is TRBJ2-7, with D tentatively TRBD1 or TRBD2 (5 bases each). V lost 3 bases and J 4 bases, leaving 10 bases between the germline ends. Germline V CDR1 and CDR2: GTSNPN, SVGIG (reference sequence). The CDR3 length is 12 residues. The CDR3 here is CAWRTGAYEQYF. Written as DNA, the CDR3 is TGTGCCTGGAGGACCGGGGCGTACGAGCAGTACTTC.

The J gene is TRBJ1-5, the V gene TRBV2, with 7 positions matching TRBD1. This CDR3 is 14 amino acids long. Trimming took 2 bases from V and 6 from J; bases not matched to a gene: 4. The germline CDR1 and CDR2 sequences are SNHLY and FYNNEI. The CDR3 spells CASSETGEVQPQHF. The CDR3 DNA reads TGTGCCAGCAGTGAAACAGGGGAAGTTCAGCCCCAGCATTTT.

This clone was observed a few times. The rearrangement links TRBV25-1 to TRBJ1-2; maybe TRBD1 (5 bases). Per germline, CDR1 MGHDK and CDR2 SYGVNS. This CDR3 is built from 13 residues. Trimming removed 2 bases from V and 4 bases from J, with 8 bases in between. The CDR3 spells CASSEQGRYGYTF. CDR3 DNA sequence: TGTGCCAGCAGTGAACAGGGACGCTATGGCTACACCTTC.

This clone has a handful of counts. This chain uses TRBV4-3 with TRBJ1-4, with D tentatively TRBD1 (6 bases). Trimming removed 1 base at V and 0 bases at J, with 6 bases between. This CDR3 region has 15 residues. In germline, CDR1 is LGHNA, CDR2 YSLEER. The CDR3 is CASSQGQATNEKLFF. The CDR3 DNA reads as TGCGCCAGCAGCCAAGGACAGGCAACTAATGAAAAACTGTTTTTT.

CDR3 nucleotides: TGTGCCTGGTCTCCGGGACAGGGGAGATCACCCCTCCACTTT. As protein: CAWSPGQGRSPLHF. V usage is TRBV30 and J usage is TRBJ1-6; 10 positions match TRBD1. Germline V gene data show CDR1 as GTSNPN and CDR2 as SVGIG (reference sequence). There are 14 residues in the CDR3. The trim removed 5 bases at V and 10 bases at J, leaving 8 bases unmatched.

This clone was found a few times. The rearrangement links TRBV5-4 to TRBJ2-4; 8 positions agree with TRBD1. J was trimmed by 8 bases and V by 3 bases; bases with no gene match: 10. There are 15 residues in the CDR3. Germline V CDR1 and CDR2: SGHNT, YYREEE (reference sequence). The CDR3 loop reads CASSSTGADYDIQYF. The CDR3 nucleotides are TGTGCCAGCAGCTCGACAGGGGCCGATTATGACATTCAGTACTTC. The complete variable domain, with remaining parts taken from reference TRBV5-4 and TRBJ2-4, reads ETGVTQSPTHLIKTRGQQVTLRCSSQSGHNTVSWYQQALGQGPQFIFQYYREEENGRGNFPPRFSGLQFPNYSSELNVNALELDDSALYLCASSSTGADYDIQYFGAGTRLSVL.

The CDR3 sequence is CSVVLNAVPRAQYF. CDR3 in DNA: TGCAGCGTTGTTTTAAATGCAGTGCCCAGGGCCCAGTACTTC. This chain joins TRBV29-1 and TRBJ2-5; perhaps TRBD1 as D (5 bases). V was shortened by 4 bases and J by 9 bases, with 21 bases between the two germline ends. The CDR3 is 14 amino acids. Germline loops: CDR1 SQVTM, CDR2 ANQGSEA.

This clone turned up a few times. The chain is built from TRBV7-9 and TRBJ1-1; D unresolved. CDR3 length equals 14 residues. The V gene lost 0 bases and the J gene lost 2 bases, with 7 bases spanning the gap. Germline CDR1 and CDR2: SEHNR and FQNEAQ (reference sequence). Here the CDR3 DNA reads TGTGCCAGCAGCTTAGCAGGTTACAACACTGAAGCTTTCTTT. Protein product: CASSLAGYNTEAFF.

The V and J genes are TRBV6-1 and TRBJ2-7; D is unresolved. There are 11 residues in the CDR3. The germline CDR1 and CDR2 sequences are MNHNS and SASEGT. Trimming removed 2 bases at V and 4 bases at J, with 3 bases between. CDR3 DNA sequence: TGTGCCAGCAGTGAACTTTACGAGCAGTACTTC. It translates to CASSELYEQYF.

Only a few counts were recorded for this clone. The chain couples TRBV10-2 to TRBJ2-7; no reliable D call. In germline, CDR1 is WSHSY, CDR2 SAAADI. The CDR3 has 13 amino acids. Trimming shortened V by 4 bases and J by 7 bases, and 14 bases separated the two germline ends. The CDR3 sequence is CASSGSRLGEQYF. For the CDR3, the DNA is TGCGCCAGCAGTGGTTCACGGTTGGGGGAGCAGTACTTC.

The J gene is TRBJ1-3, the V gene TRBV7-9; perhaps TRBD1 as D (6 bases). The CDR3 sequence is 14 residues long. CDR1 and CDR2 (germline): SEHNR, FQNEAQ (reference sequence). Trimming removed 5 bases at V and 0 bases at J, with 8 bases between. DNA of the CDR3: TGTGCCAGCAGCAAGACAGGCTCTGGAAACACCATATATTTT. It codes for CASSKTGSGNTIYF.

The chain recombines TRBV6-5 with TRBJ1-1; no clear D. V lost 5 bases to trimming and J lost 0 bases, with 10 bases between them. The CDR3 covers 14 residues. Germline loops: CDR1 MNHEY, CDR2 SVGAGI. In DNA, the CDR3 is TGTGCCAGCAGTACGTCAACACTGAACACTGAAGCTTTCTTT. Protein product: CASSTSTLNTEAFF.

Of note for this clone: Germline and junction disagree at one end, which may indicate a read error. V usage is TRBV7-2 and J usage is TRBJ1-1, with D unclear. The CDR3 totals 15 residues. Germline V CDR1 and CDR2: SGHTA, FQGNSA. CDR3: CASTLQRGRNTEAFF. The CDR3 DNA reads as TGTGCCAGCACCTTACAACGGGGAAGGAACACTGAAGCTTTCTTT. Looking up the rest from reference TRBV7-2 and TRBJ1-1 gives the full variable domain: GAGVSQSPSNKVTEKGKDVELRCDPISGHTALYWYRQSLGQGLEFLIYFQGNSAPDKSGLPSDRFSAERTGGSVSTLTIQRTQQEDSAVYLCASTLQRGRNTEAFFGQGTRLTVV.

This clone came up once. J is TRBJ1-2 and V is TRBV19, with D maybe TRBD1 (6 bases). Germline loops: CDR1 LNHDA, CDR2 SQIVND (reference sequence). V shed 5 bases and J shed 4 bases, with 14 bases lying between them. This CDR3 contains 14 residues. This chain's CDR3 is CASSANRGGYGYTF. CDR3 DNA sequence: TGTGCCAGTAGTGCAAACCGAGGGGGCTATGGCTACACCTTC.

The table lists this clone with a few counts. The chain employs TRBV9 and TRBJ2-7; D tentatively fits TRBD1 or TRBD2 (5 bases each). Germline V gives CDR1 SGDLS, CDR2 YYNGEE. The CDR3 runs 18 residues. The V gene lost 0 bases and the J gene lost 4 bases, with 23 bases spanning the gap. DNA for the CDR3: TGTGCCAGCAGCGTAGGAAAGGGTTCTCGGGACCGATTGTACGAGCAGTACTTC. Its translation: CASSVGKGSRDRLYEQYF. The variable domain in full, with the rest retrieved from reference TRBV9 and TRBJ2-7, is DSGVTQTPKHLITATGQRVTLRCSPRSGDLSVYWYQQSLDQGLQFLIQYYNGEERAKGNILERFSAQQFPDLHSELNLSSLELGDSALYFCASSVGKGSRDRLYEQYFGPGTRLTVT.

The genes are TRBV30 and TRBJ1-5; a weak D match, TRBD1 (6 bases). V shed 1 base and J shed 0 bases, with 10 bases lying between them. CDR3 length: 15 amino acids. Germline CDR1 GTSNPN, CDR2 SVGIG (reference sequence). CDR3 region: CAWSEGGFSNQPQHF. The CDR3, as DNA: TGTGCCTGGAGTGAGGGGGGCTTTAGCAATCAGCCCCAGCATTTT.

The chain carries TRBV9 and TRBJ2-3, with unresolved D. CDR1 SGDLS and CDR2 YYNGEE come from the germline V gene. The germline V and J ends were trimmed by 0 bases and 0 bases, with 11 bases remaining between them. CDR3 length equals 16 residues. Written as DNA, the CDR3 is TGTGCCAGCAGCGTAGGTTCCTCAACTAGCACAGATACGCAGTATTTT. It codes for CASSVGSSTSTDTQYF.

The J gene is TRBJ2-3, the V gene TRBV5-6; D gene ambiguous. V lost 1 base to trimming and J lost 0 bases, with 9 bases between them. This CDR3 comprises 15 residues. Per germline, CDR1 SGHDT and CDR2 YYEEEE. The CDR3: CASSLRTLSTDTQYF. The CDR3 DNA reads TGTGCCAGCAGCTTGCGTACCCTTAGCACAGATACGCAGTATTTT.

The CDR3 region is CASSVRDRGFSTEAFF. The CDR3 DNA reads TGTGCCAGCAGCGTCCGGGACAGGGGCTTTAGCACTGAAGCTTTCTTT. V is TRBV5-6 and J is TRBJ1-1; TRBD1 aligns across 10 bases. There are 16 residues in the CDR3. V lost 4 bases, J lost 4 bases, and 10 bases stayed unmatched. The germline CDR1 and CDR2 sequences are SGHDT and YYEEEE.

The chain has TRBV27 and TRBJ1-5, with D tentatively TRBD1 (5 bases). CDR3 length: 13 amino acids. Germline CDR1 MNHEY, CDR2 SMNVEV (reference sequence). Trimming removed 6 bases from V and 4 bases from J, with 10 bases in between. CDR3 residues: CASRGRGNQPQHF. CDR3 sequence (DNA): TGTGCCAGCAGGGGAAGGGGTAATCAGCCCCAGCATTTT.

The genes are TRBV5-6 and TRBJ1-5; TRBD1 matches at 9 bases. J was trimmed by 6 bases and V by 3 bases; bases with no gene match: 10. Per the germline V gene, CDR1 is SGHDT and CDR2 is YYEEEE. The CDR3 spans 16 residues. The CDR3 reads CASSSSGQGSGQPQHF. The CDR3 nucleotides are TGTGCCAGCAGCTCCTCGGGACAGGGATCAGGTCAGCCCCAGCATTTT.

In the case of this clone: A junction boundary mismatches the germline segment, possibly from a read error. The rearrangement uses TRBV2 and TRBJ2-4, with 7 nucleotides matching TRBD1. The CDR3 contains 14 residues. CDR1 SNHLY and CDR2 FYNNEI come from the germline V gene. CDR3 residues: CASSPGTAENIQYF. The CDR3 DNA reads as TGTGCCAGCAGTCCAGGGACAGCCGAAAACATTCAGTACTTC. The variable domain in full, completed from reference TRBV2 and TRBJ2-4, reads EPEVTQTPSHQVTQMGQEVILRCVPISNHLYFYWYRQILGQKVEFLVSFYNNEISEKSEIFDDQFSVERPDGSNFTLKIRSTKLEDSAMYFCASSPGTAENIQYFGAGTRLSVL.

Here the CDR3 DNA reads TGCGCCAGCAGCCAAGTGGTGACAGGAGCTGGAAACACCATATATTTT. Translating gives CASSQVVTGAGNTIYF. The chain couples TRBV4-1 to TRBJ1-3; D might be TRBD1 (6 bases). There are 16 residues in the CDR3. With 1 base removed from V and 2 bases from J, the gap between germline ends came to 12 bases. The germline CDR1 and CDR2 sequences are MGHRA and YSYEKL.

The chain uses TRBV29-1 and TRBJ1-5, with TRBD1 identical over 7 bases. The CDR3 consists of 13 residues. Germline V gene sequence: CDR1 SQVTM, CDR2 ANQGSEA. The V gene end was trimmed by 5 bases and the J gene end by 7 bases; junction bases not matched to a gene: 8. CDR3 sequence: CSVTSGGNQPQHF. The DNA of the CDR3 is TGCAGCGTTACCTCAGGGGGAAACCAGCCCCAGCATTTT.

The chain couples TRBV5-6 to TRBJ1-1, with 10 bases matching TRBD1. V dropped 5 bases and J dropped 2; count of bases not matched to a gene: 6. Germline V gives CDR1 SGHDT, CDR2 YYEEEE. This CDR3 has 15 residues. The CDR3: CASRGTGDYNTEAFF. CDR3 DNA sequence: TGTGCCAGCAGGGGGACAGGGGATTATAACACTGAAGCTTTCTTT.

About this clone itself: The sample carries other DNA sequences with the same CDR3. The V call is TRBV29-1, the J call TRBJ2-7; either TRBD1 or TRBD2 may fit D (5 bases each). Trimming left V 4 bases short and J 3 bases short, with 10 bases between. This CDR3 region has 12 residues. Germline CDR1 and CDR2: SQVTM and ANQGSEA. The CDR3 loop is CSVGAGSYEQYF. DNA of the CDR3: TGCAGCGTTGGGGCAGGGAGCTACGAGCAGTACTTC.